This T cell receptor (beta chain) appears in the sequencing data of a study of regulatory dendritic cells for organ transplantation. Findings of the study overall: Alloreactive memory CD8+ T cell pools varied considerably between individuals.

TCRdb's table, derived via immunoSEQ multiplex PCR, lists solely in-frame clones and lacks some. The repertoire holds some 19,000 clones, about 80% seen once, with about 0.92% in the top ten. V dropped 4 bases and J dropped 8; count of bases not matched to a gene: 9. The germline V gene has CDR1 SGDLS and CDR2 YYNGEE. This CDR3 contains 14 residues. To note about this clone: The antigen is unknown.

Sequencing was performed on memory CD4+ T cells from blood. Subset here: CD45RO+ memory T cells. The gene calls are TRBV9 and TRBJ1-2; 9 nucleotides line up with TRBD1. This clonotype was obtained from a human donor in good health. The CDR3 sequence: CASSPQGTGLGYTF. The CDR3 DNA is TGTGCCAGCAGCCCCCAAGGGACAGGGTTGGGCTACACCTTC.